Listed below are T cell receptor beta chains from one sample, sequenced in a study of tumor and adjacent non-tumor tissue in lung cancer. In TCRdb, the multiplex PCR reads were re-called with MiXCR into one record per CDR3 protein. The table has tens of thousands of distinct CDR3 sequences, approximately 72% seen once. The sequenced material came from lung tumor tissue. The receptors were gathered from a woman in her 40s with non-small cell lung cancer. CDR3s include the opening cysteine and the closing phenylalanine or tryptophan. D genes are given only for firm matches. For some rows the clone size is stated as once, few or many, or as a class when expanded; others skip it.

TRBJ2-1,TRBD2,TRBV11-2,once,CTSTPNGGGVLEKFF,TGTACCAGCACTCCCAACGGGGGGGGCGTACTTGAGAAGTTCTTC
TRBJ2-3,NA,TRBV12-3/TRBV12-4,once,CASSFSGAVADTQYF,TGTGCCAGTAGTTTCTCCGGGGCCGTGGCAGATACGCAGTATTTT
TRBJ2-1,TRBD2,TRBV11-2,NA,CVSSSCIITSGGLREQFF,TGTGTCAGCAGCTCGTGCATCATAACTAGCGGGGGACTAAGGGAGCAGTTCTTC
TRBJ1-2,NA,TRBV7-9,many,CASSGGEVGGNYGYTF,TGTGCCAGCAGCGGGGGTGAAGTCGGAGGGAACTATGGCTACACCTTC
TRBJ2-7,NA,TRBV20-1,many,CSARGDTSFHEQYF,TGCAGTGCTAGAGGTGATACTAGCTTCCACGAGCAGTACTTC
TRBJ2-5,NA,TRBV4-2,many,CASSQDGSSSETQYF,TGTGCCAGCAGCCAAGATGGTTCTAGTTCGGAGACCCAGTACTTC
TRBJ2-1,NA,TRBV6-5,many,CASSRRHEQFF,TGTGCCAGCAGTAGACGTCACGAGCAGTTCTTC
TRBJ1-1,NA,TRBV11-2,NA,CVSNLEWTLAFF,TGTGTCAGCAACTTAGAGTGGACACTGGCATTCTTT
TRBJ2-1,NA,TRBV11-3,NA,CACSPVQGSYNEQFF,TGTGCCTGCAGCCCGGTACAGGGATCCTACAATGAGCAGTTCTTC
TRBJ2-3,NA,TRBV5-1,NA,CASSLDGGRTDTHYF,TGCGCCAGCAGCTTAGACGGAGGGCGGACAGATACGCATTATTTT
TRBJ2-5,NA,TRBV12-3/TRBV12-4,NA,CACSSSRLGGRAETQYF,TGTGCCTGTAGTTCAAGCAGGTTGGGGGGGCGCGCGGAGACCCAGTACTTC
TRBJ2-2,TRBD2,TRBV4-2,many,CASSQFGGADWTGELFF,TGTGCCAGCAGCCAATTCGGGGGGGCGGATTGGACCGGGGAGCTGTTTTTT
TRBJ2-7,NA,TRBV4-2,NA,CASSQATWGVTYEQYF,TGTGCCAGCAGCCAAGCCACGTGGGGGGTAACGTACGAGCAGTACTTC
TRBJ1-5,NA,TRBV30,many,CATSTTVSNQPQHF,TGTGCCACATCTACGACGGTTAGCAATCAGCCCCAGCATTTT
TRBJ1-5,NA,TRBV11-1,few,CASSLQENQSQHF,TGTGCCAGCAGCTTACAAGAGAATCAGTCCCAGCATTTC
TRBJ2-2,TRBD1,TRBV11-1,NA,CAGCKRDRGPGELFF,TGTGCCGGCTGCAAAAGGGACAGGGGGCCCGGGGAGCTGTTTTTT
TRBJ2-3,NA,TRBV11-3,NA,CGSSLRTWGMIDTQYF,TGTGGCAGCAGCCTTCGAACATGGGGAATGATAGATACGCAGTATTTT
TRBJ1-2,NA,TRBV4-2,NA,CVSSQDRMGGYTF,TGTGTCAGCAGCCAAGACCGTATGGGTGGCTACACCTTC
TRBJ2-1,NA,TRBV11-2,NA,CPSSKTLAALNNEQFF,TGTCCCAGCAGCAAGACACTAGCTGCACTGAACAATGAGCAATTCTTC
TRBJ2-7,TRBD1,TRBV11-3,NA,CAGNPGQGSYEQYF,TGTGCCGGCAACCCGGGACAGGGTTCCTACGAGCAGTACTTC
TRBJ1-1,NA,TRBV12-3/TRBV12-4,NA,CASSLPIEAFF,TGTGCCAGCAGTTTACCAATTGAAGCTTTCTTT
TRBJ2-5,NA,TRBV29-1,NA,CSVVAGAGKTQYF,TGCAGCGTGGTCGCGGGGGCTGGGAAGACCCAGTACTTC
TRBJ2-7,TRBD1,TRBV11-2,NA,CAKSRTGFERYF,TGTGCCAAAAGCCGGACAGGGTTCGAGCGGTACTTC
TRBJ1-2,NA,TRBV5-1,NA,CASGLAGTGTSNYGYTF,TGCGCCAGCGGCTTGGCGGGAACAGGGACTTCAAACTATGGCTACACCTTC
TRBJ2-5,NA,TRBV6-1,NA,CASGYGVGRVGIRETQYF,TGTGCCAGCGGTTACGGCGTGGGCAGGGTCGGCATCCGGGAGACCCAGTACTTC
TRBJ2-7,NA,TRBV6-1,once,CASSLQNYDQHF,TGTGCCAGCAGCCTACAGAACTACGATCAGCACTTC
TRBJ2-6,NA,TRBV6-5,NA,CANSYSLSRGFGANVLTF,TGTGCCAACAGTTATTCCCTCTCAAGGGGATTCGGGGCCAACGTCCTGACTTTC
TRBJ2-5,NA,TRBV7-2,NA,CASSLVPYGKTQYF,TGTGCCAGCAGCCTGGTCCCGTATGGGAAGACCCAGTACTTC
TRBJ2-1,NA,TRBV6-5,NA,CASSPQWDPYKVEQFF,TGTGCGAGCAGTCCCCAGTGGGACCCCTATAAAGTTGAGCAGTTCTTC